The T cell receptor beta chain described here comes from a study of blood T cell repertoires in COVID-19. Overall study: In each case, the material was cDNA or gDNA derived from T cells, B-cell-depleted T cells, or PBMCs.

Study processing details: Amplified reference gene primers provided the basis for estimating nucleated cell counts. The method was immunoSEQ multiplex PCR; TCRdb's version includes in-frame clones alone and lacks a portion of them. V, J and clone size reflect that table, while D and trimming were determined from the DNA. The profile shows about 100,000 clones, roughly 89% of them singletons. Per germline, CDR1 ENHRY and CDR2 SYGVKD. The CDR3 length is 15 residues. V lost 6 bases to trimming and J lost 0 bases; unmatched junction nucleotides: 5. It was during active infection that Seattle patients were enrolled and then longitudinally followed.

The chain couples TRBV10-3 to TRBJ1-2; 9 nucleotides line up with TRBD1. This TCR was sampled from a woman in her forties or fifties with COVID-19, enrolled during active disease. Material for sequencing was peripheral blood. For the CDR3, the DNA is TGTGCCATCAGGGGGACAGGGACGCCTAACTATGGCTACACCTTC. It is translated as CAIRGTGTPNYGYTF.